This T cell receptor beta chain was documented in a study of cytomegalovirus exposure and HLA in healthy donors (TCRdb year 2017). Regarding the research as a whole: In an earlier analysis of several hundred of the donors, approximately 300 Gb of sequence data and roughly 100 million unique TCR beta sequences from roughly 200 million T cells were reported. The study profiled the T cell repertoires of under 700 subjects by immunosequencing and related them to cytomegalovirus serostatus. Of the 350 to 450 genotyped donors, over 70% fell in the genetic ancestry cluster associated with self-reported Caucasian donors. Both class I and class II loci were covered by HLA typing, at four-digit resolution. In addition to the first cohort of 650 to 750 subjects, a separate validation cohort of over 90 different subjects was used. The number of typed donors differed by locus: about 620-640 for A, B, C, DRB1 and DQB1; some 540 for DQA1; about 600 for DPA1; and around 490 for DPB1. Among 398 genotyped donors of the cohort, an average of approximately 250,000 unique TCR beta nucleotide sequences were sequenced per donor, about a sixth of them non-productive. Roughly 5 DR-DQ haplotypes were handled as single units for association and clustering because linkage in the cohort was strong. A later analysis re-analyzed previously published TCR beta repertoires from 550 to 700 donors and added high-resolution HLA genotyping to study TCR occurrence patterns. In an earlier analysis of 587 of the donors, high-throughput TCR beta sequencing was used to judge whether each TCR beta V gene segment behaved as functional or pseudogenic. A later genetic analysis used genome-wide SNP genotypes for about 60% of the roughly 670 donors, treating that subset as a discovery cohort. Roughly 300 gigabases of sequencing data and about 92 million unique TCR sequences made up an early release that covered nearly 650 HLA-typed donors. The study aimed to test whether cataloging public T cell receptors could reveal signatures of past pathogen exposure. To predict cytomegalovirus infection status, the study brought together high-throughput TCR immunosequencing, statistical association of individual TCRs with disease status, and machine learning. The later analysis used no new phenotypic data to find candidate immune exposures, relying instead on TCR beta sequences and their occurrence across donors. All discovery cohort repertoires had been generated using a single sequencing platform. Donor age, sex, ethnicity and CMV serostatus were compiled alongside the repertoire data.

The cohort consisted of 666 healthy bone marrow donors. At the time of sampling, all cohort members were nominally healthy, though unrecorded immune exposures were likely present. The donor was CMV seropositive and belonged to the group of a few hundred seropositive cohort members. Each donor provided a peripheral blood sample, and peripheral blood mononuclear cells were used for TCR beta sequencing. The Qiagen DNeasy Blood Extraction Kit was used to extract genomic DNA from the blood cell samples. In this sample, this clone turned up a few times. Its specific antigen is unknown. No qualities accompany the bases; no much larger clone lies one base away. What the research found in general, with its limitations: The authors suggested that the approach could potentially be generalized to other disease states and immunological phenotypes. In a later analysis, TCR association rates were found to vary across HLA loci, with the most associated TCRs seen for DRB1 alleles and the fewest for HLA-C alleles. In vitro tests confirmed that a few of the cytomegalovirus-associated TCR beta chains recognize cytomegalovirus antigens. In a later analysis, most CMV-associated TCR beta chains were found to appear HLA-restricted, with HLA associations seemingly driven largely by CMV exposure. A further reported finding was that TCR beta sequences accurately predicted the HLA-A and HLA-B alleles for most subjects in the first cohort. Immune exposure information for the cohort was limited to CMV serostatus. In the study, around 150 TCR beta chains were listed as associated with cytomegalovirus. A later genetic analysis associated a missense DCLRE1C variant with V-gene and J-gene trimming of TCR beta chains, and an independent cohort replicated the association. The cohort was sequenced for TCR beta chains only, and without alpha or paired-chain data the features that could be detected were limited. According to a later analysis, parvovirus B19, influenza, CMV and Epstein-Barr virus appeared linked to several top co-occurrence clusters. Specific HLA alleles were associated with 18,000 or so TCR beta sequences at a false discovery rate of 0.05 in a later analysis. A later analysis found that HLA-associated TCR beta chains were more clonally expanded and had lower generation probabilities than equally common non-associated chains. Compared with the approximately 670-donor mean, donors in an Asian-associated ancestry cluster had fewer N-insertions in productive TCRs, according to a later genetic analysis. The earlier analysis of approximately 540 of the donors excluded roughly 16 rarely observed V segments, including chromosome 9 orphons, because counts were too low. Broadly in line with IMGT annotations, most TCR beta V segments showed up in productive rearrangements about 90% or about 30% of the time in an earlier analysis of roughly 590 of the donors. Because some donors lacked HLA typing at each locus, the association tests relied only on the typed subset. Most TCR sequences were observed very rarely across donors, whereas some public TCRs were present in many individuals. A cluster of highly shared sequence variants was judged likely to be a technical artifact of the sequencing pipeline. Linkage disequilibrium might explain the correlated functional status among segregating V segments, but an unknown experimental factor could not be ruled out. The classifier was reported to diagnose cytomegalovirus status with high specificity and sensitivity in both the original cohort and the validation cohort. When HLA alleles, especially DR and DQ, strongly co-occurred, attributing TCR associations to individual alleles was difficult. The presence/absence analyses assumed that sequencing depth was roughly uniform across donors, and that assumption may not be true.

The library was made by the immunoSEQ multiplex PCR assay. The multiplex PCR relied on a mix of 60 forward primers for TCR Vbeta segments and 13 reverse primers for TCR Jbeta segments. The CDR3 region of rearranged TCR beta genes was amplified from genomic DNA with a multiplex PCR assay. The amplified TCR beta libraries were sequenced on the Illumina HiSeq System as 87-base-pair reads. The original methods were these. Across the roughly 700 repertoires, a later analysis counted roughly 84 million unique TCR beta chains, around 11 million of which were shared by at least two donors. To remove PCR and sequencing errors, raw reads were error-corrected and collapsed into unique sequences using a nearest-neighbor algorithm that merged closely related sequences. Alignment of CDR3 sequences to IMGT reference sequences was used to assign V, D and J gene segments. For a sequence to be retained, a match of at least six nucleotides was required to both a V gene segment and a J gene segment. Rearrangements were classified as productive when the CDR3 lacked stop codons and remained in frame with V and J, and all other rearrangements were classified as non-productive. Following IMGT convention, CDR3 was defined as the stretch from the second conserved V-encoded cysteine to the conserved J-encoded phenylalanine. The earlier analysis of some 550 of the donors excluded any sequence lacking an unambiguous match to a single V gene segment. An earlier analysis of a few hundred of the donors called V segments functional above 56.7% productive rearrangements and segregating when the between-donor standard deviation exceeded 5%. A statistical classification framework was developed to diagnose cytomegalovirus status using the catalog of TCR beta chain sequences. A later analysis assigned V and J genes by comparing TCR nucleotide sequences with IMGT/GENE-DB human TR gene sequences. The TCRdist pipeline was used in a later analysis to assign CDR3 sequences and most-parsimonious VDJ recombination scenarios. A later analysis defined each TCR beta chain by its CDR3 amino acid sequence plus V-gene family, and excluded reads lacking a unique V-gene family. In a later analysis, fewer than 600 highly shared, low-generation-probability nucleotide sequences were removed to address suspected cross-contamination and a sequencing artifact. A later analysis calculated a clonal expansion index for each public chain from normalized within-repertoire ranks of inferred template counts. Generation probabilities in a later analysis came from a VDJ recombination model fitted to out-of-frame rearrangements, and those results were checked against IGoR. A later analysis scored TCR-TCR, TCR-HLA and TCR-CMV co-occurrence with hypergeometric tests, applying a repertoire-size bias correction to TCR pairs. A later analysis estimated false discovery rates by permuting HLA or CMV assignments 20 times. A later analysis grouped co-occurring TCRs with DBSCAN, adding TCRdist sequence similarity when clustering within HLA-allele-positive subsets. For co-occurrence clustering, repertoires with fewer than 30,000 or more than 120,000 public chains were excluded, along with 5 or 6 repertoires with anomalous nucleotide sharing. Drawn from immuneACCESS, this table holds only the in-frame rearrangements with V and J called that TCRdb kept. Clones are partly lost; checked studies trace under half to an unresolved V gene and leave the rest unexplained. That table gives V, J and clone size, and the DNA gave D and trimming. The sample has some 170,000 clones on record, 75% to 85% of them singletons. The ten largest clones take up 4.9% of the sample.

Sequencing was carried out using PBMCs. The sequence was collected from a woman aged 18-29 years in good health and CMV-seropositive.

Here the CDR3 is given as CASSLRGNTGELFF. The DNA is as follows: TGTGCCAGCAGTTTACGGGGGAACACCGGGGAGCTGTTTTTT. The chain employs TRBV27 and TRBJ2-2, with a tentative D gene TRBD2 over 5 matching bases. Taken from the germline V gene (reference sequence), the CDR1 and CDR2 loops are MNHEY and SMNVEV. V is reduced by 2 bases and J by 1 base, leaving a spacing of 5 bases between them. The CDR3 numbers 14 residues from cysteine through phenylalanine. Only the CDR3 part of the read is kept: 42 bases, read in frame from the first base.